A selection of T cell receptor beta chains follows, all from one sample in a study of T cells in Graves' hyperthyroidism and ophthalmopathy. TCRdb ran MiXCR on the multiplex PCR reads and lists one entry per CDR3 protein. The sample has approximately 640,000 distinct CDR3 sequences; roughly 17% are singletons. The sample comprised blood. The receptors originated from a man aged 45-65 years with Graves' hyperthyroidism. The CDR3 runs from the conserved cysteine through the conserved F or W. The D gene is left open where the match is weak. Clone size is stated in some rows and not others, as once, few, many or a class when expanded.

few	TRBD1	TRBV24-1	TRBJ2-5	CATSDRTGLRETQYF	TGTGCCACCAGTGACCGGACAGGGTTGAGAGAGACCCAGTACTTC
many	TRBD1	TRBV7-2	TRBJ1-1	CASSLRQGGTEAFF	TGTGCCAGCAGTCTCCGACAGGGAGGCACTGAAGCTTTCTTT
many	.	TRBV30	TRBJ2-5	CAWSREEETQYF	TGTGCCTGGAGTAGGGAGGAAGAGACCCAGTACTTC
many	.	TRBV3-1	TRBJ1-4	CASSPTGGINEKLFF	TGTGCCAGCAGCCCAACCGGGGGGATTAATGAAAAACTGTTTTTT
many	TRBD1	TRBV10-3	TRBJ1-1	CASEDRENTEAFF	TGTGCCTCGGAGGACAGGGAGAACACTGAAGCTTTCTTT
.	.	TRBV18	TRBJ2-1	CASSPETLQYNEQFF	TGTGCCAGCTCACCTGAGACACTGCAATACAATGAGCAGTTCTTC
.	.	TRBV28	TRBJ2-3	CASLGRVAKSTDTQYF	TGTGCCAGTTTGGGACGGGTGGCGAAAAGCACAGATACGCAGTATTTT
few	TRBD1	TRBV5-6	TRBJ2-3	CASKAQGADTQYF	TGTGCCAGCAAGGCGCAGGGGGCAGATACGCAGTATTTT
few	TRBD1	TRBV5-1	TRBJ2-7	CASSSPGQEAHEQYF	TGCGCCAGCAGCTCTCCGGGACAGGAGGCCCACGAGCAGTACTTC
few	.	TRBV3-1	TRBJ2-7	CASSQDLGVGEQYF	TGTGCCAGCAGCCAAGATTTAGGCGTCGGCGAGCAGTACTTC
many	TRBD1	TRBV24-1	TRBJ2-5	CATSDTGTGKIQETQYF	TGTGCCACCAGTGACACCGGGACAGGAAAAATTCAAGAGACCCAGTACTTC
many	.	TRBV15	TRBJ1-1	CATSYPSTEAFF	TGTGCCACCAGCTATCCGTCCACTGAAGCTTTCTTT
.	.	TRBV20-1	TRBJ1-4	CSARDNSNNEKLFF	TGCAGTGCTAGAGATAACAGCAATAATGAAAAACTGTTTTTT
.	.	TRBV20-1	TRBJ2-5	CSARAPWGARYQETQYF	TGCAGTGCTAGAGCCCCCTGGGGTGCTAGGTACCAAGAGACCCAGTACTTC
.	TRBD1	TRBV29-1	TRBJ2-1	CSADRGSNEQFF	TGCAGCGCCGACAGGGGTTCCAATGAGCAGTTCTTC
few	.	TRBV4-2	TRBJ2-3	CASSHSRGLPHTDTQYF	TGTGCCAGCAGCCATTCGAGGGGACTTCCCCACACAGATACGCAGTATTTT
many	TRBD1	TRBV11-3	TRBJ2-1	CASSLDRGTGRYNEQFF	TGTGCCAGCAGCTTAGATCGGGGGACAGGGAGATACAATGAGCAGTTCTTC
.	.	TRBV5-1	TRBJ1-1	CASRGRQNTEAFF	TGCGCCAGCAGAGGAAGACAGAACACTGAAGCTTTCTTT
.	.	TRBV7-2	TRBJ1-4	CASSLMEGLSEKLFF	TGTGCCAGCAGCTTAATGGAGGGGTTAAGTGAAAAACTGTTTTTT
many	.	TRBV24-1	TRBJ2-3	CATSDFGRNASTDTQYF	TGTGCCACCAGTGATTTCGGACGTAACGCTAGCACAGATACGCAGTATTTT
.	TRBD1	TRBV19	TRBJ1-5	CASTRDRGLNQPQHF	TGTGCCAGTACCCGGGACAGGGGCCTCAATCAGCCCCAGCATTTT
.	TRBD2	TRBV3-1	TRBJ2-1	CASSQEPTSGGVGEQFF	TGTGCCAGCAGCCAAGAGCCGACTAGCGGGGGAGTGGGGGAGCAGTTCTTC
many	.	TRBV7-2	TRBJ2-1	CASSSIRLGQADEQFF	TGTGCCAGCAGCTCCATCCGACTAGGGCAGGCGGATGAGCAGTTCTTC
many	.	TRBV7-3	TRBJ1-1	CASSIQMNTEAFF	TGTGCCAGCAGCATACAGATGAACACTGAAGCTTTCTTT
many	.	TRBV7-9	TRBJ1-1	CASSLAGEQGTEAFF	TGTGCCAGCAGCTTAGCAGGGGAGCAGGGCACTGAAGCTTTCTTT
many	TRBD2	TRBV5-1	TRBJ2-3	CASSLLAGVEGTQYF	TGCGCCAGCAGCTTACTAGCGGGAGTTGAGGGTACGCAGTATTTT
many	.	TRBV28	TRBJ1-2	CASSGQTYGYTF	TGTGCCAGCAGTGGTCAGACATACGGCTACACCTTC
few	.	TRBV2	TRBJ2-1	CASSKGFYYNEQFF	TGTGCCAGCAGTAAGGGGTTCTACTACAATGAGCAGTTCTTC
.	.	TRBV27	TRBJ1-5	CASRHKGGDSNQPQHF	TGTGCCAGCAGACACAAGGGGGGGGATAGCAATCAGCCCCAGCATTTT
.	.	TRBV19	TRBJ2-7	CASSSRRTYKQYF	TGTGCCAGTAGCAGCCGAAGGACATACAAGCAGTACTTC
many	.	TRBV11-2	TRBJ1-6	CASSLAGGYNSPLHF	TGTGCCAGCAGCTTAGCCGGGGGGTATAATTCACCCCTCCACTTT
many	TRBD2	TRBV30	TRBJ2-1	CAWRFSGANNEQFF	TGTGCCTGGAGGTTCAGCGGGGCTAACAATGAGCAGTTCTTC
.	.	TRBV11-3	TRBJ1-1	CASSLDREGKEAFF	TGTGCCAGCAGCTTAGATCGAGAAGGAAAAGAAGCTTTCTTT
.	TRBD1	TRBV20-1	TRBJ2-1	CSAIGQGAFGEQFF	TGCAGTGCTATTGGACAGGGGGCATTCGGTGAGCAGTTCTTC
many	.	TRBV3-1	TRBJ2-1	CASSQDGSGLGEQFF	TGTGCCAGCAGCCAAGATGGGTCGGGCCTCGGCGAGCAGTTCTTC
many	.	TRBV6-1	TRBJ2-4	CASSEWGRGGKNIQYF	TGTGCCAGCAGTGAATGGGGCAGGGGTGGCAAAAACATTCAGTACTTC
.	.	TRBV10-2	TRBJ2-7	CASSEGGAVALYEQYF	TGCGCCAGCAGTGAAGGGGGGGCCGTGGCCCTCTACGAGCAGTACTTC
.	.	TRBV9	TRBJ2-5	CASSGGVSEETQYF	TGTGCCAGCAGCGGTGGGGTGTCGGAAGAGACCCAGTACTTC
many	TRBD2	TRBV6-5	TRBJ2-7	CASSYGLAVPYEQYF	TGTGCCAGCAGTTACGGGCTAGCGGTACCCTACGAGCAGTACTTC
few	.	TRBV6-1	TRBJ1-5	CASTRFDSNQPQHF	TGTGCCAGCACAAGATTCGATAGCAATCAGCCCCAGCATTTT
.	TRBD1	TRBV6-2/TRBV6-3	TRBJ2-1	CASRVWDRGLEQFF	TGTGCCAGCAGGGTTTGGGACAGGGGGCTTGAGCAGTTCTTC
.	TRBD2	TRBV19	TRBJ2-5	CASRRTSGSSYQETQYF	TGTGCCAGTCGACGGACTAGCGGGAGTTCGTACCAAGAGACCCAGTACTTC